The entry below gives a single T cell receptor (beta chain) sequence along with its context. Each recovered donor of Cohort 3 presented with two negative PCRs, clearance, or symptom resolution. The CDR3 has 15 amino acids. The V and J ends lost 11 bases and 2 bases respectively, with 19 bases between them. Germline V lookup: CDR1 MNHNY, CDR2 SVGAGI (reference sequence). This table comes from immunoSEQ multiplex PCR, and its TCRdb copy is limited to in-frame clones, with some not included. The sample holds hundreds of thousands of clones, over 75% seen once. The data originate from a study of blood T cell repertoires in COVID-19. In the study overall: T cells, B-cell-depleted T cells, or PBMCs provided the cDNA or gDNA that served as material.

Input material: PBMCs or T cells enriched from blood (not recorded which). The receptor was isolated from a man aged 25-45 years who had recovered from COVID-19. The rearrangement joins TRBV6-6 to TRBJ1-3, with a possible D match to TRBD1 (5 bases). The CDR3 bases are TGTGCCTCCTTCGGAGGGGAGGCGGCTGGAAACACCATATATTTT. It codes for CASFGGEAAGNTIYF.